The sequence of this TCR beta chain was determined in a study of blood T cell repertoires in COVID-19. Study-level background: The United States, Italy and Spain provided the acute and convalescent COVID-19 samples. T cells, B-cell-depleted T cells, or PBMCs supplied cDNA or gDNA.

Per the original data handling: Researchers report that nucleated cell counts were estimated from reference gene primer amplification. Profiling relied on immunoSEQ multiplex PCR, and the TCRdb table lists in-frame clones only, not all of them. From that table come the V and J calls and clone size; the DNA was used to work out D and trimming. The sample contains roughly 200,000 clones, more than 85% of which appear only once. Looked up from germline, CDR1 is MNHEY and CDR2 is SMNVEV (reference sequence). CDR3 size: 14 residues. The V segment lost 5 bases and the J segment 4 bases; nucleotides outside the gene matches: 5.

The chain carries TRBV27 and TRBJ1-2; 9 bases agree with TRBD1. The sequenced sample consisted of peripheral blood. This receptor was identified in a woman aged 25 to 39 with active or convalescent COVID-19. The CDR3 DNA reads TGTGCCAGCAGTACAGGACAGGGGACCTATGGCTACACCTTC. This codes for CASSTGQGTYGYTF.